This T cell receptor beta chain was sequenced during a study of cytomegalovirus exposure and HLA in healthy donors. Study information: Most donors, more than 80% of over 350 genotyped, fell in the Caucasian-associated ancestry cluster. Notes on the study in general: Later analysis associated a missense DCLRE1C variant with TCR beta V- and J-gene trimming. In vitro confirmation showed three CMV-associated chains to be CMV antigen specific.

V shed 0 bases and J 6 bases; nucleotides not matched to a gene: 4. The CDR3 covers 15 residues. The germline gives CDR1 LGHNA, CDR2 YNFKEQ. Comment on this clone: Its target is unknown.

The PCR was carried out with 60 Vbeta primers and 13 Jbeta primers. TCRdb's copy holds only in-frame clones and misses some; the assay was immunoSEQ multiplex PCR. This table holds 100,000 to 120,000 clones, over 70% found once. The genes are TRBV4-2 and TRBJ2-1, with 8 bases that match TRBD1. The origin of this receptor is a male donor in good health and CMV-seronegative. The specimen was PBMCs. The CDR3 protein is CASSQEYRGVNEQFF. CDR3 sequence (DNA): TGTGCCAGCAGCCAAGAGTACAGGGGGGTCAATGAGCAGTTCTTC.